The next 32 T cell receptor beta chains were all read from a single sample in a study of T cell changes during pregnancy in multiple sclerosis. Data came from immunoSEQ multiplex PCR; TCRdb stores just in-frame clones and leaves some out. The repertoire has about 69,000 clones, approximately 91% of them found once; the top ten carry approximately 1.5%. Sequencing was performed on peripheral blood, taken in the third trimester of pregnancy. All receptors come from a female donor with multiple sclerosis, enrolled in a pregnancy study.

V gene TRBV5-1 combines with J gene TRBJ2-2; 9 bases align to TRBD2. The CDR3 loop spans 15 amino acids. Germline values: CDR1 SGHRS, CDR2 YFSETQ. V was clipped by 3 bases and J by 1 base; unmatched bases: 1. As DNA, the CDR3 is TGCGCCAGCAGCTCACTAGCGGGGAACACCGGGGAGCTGTTTTTT. Its translation is CASSSLAGNTGELFF.

The chain links TRBV4-3 to TRBJ2-7; 7 bases are shared with TRBD1. CDR1 is LGHNA and CDR2 is YSLEER in the germline V gene. V lost 0 bases and J lost 0; bases outside the gene matches: 5. This CDR3 has 16 amino acids. In nucleotides, the CDR3 is TGCGCCAGCAGCCAAGATCCAGGGGGAAGCTCCTACGAGCAGTACTTC. Translation: CASSQDPGGSSYEQYF.

The J gene is TRBJ1-2, the V gene TRBV2; D is uncertain. V was clipped by 2 bases and J by 4 bases, with 5 bases between them. The CDR3 is made up of 12 amino acids. CDR1 and CDR2 from the germline V gene are SNHLY and FYNNEI. CDR3 in DNA: TGTGCCAGCAGTGAAAGTAGCTATGGCTACACCTTC. Amino acids: CASSESSYGYTF.

On this clone itself: This likely comes from a read error, as the CDR3 has no conserved phenylalanine or tryptophan at its end. Because the CDR3's place on the DNA is in doubt, the DNA is left out and the CDR3 is given as listed by TCRdb. The genes are TRBV7-3 and TRBJ2-7; no DNA check was done on the table's D call, TRBD2. The CDR3 totals 13 residues, both ends included. Per the germline V gene, CDR1 is SGHTA and CDR2 is FQGTGA. The CDR3 loop reads CAPKLNGWWEAES.

The rearrangement joins TRBV9 to TRBJ2-2; 8 nucleotides line up with TRBD2. There are 20 residues in the CDR3. Germline values: CDR1 SGDLS, CDR2 YYNGEE. With V trimmed by 4 bases and J by 0 bases, 17 bases remained unmatched. The CDR3 here is CASSPTLGGGRISNTGELFF. As DNA, the CDR3 is TGTGCCAGCAGCCCGACCTTGGGCGGGGGGCGAATCTCGAACACCGGGGAGCTGTTTTTT.

The chain uses TRBV4-3 and TRBJ1-2, with 8 bases aligning to TRBD1. The germline CDR1 and CDR2 sequences are LGHNA and YSLEER. The trim removed 1 base at V and 6 bases at J, leaving 13 bases unmatched. The CDR3 is 17 residues long. DNA for the CDR3: TGCGCCAGCAGCCAAGGTGCAACCTCCGGACAGGGAAATGGCTACACCTTC. Protein: CASSQGATSGQGNGYTF.

V and J are TRBV14 and TRBJ2-3; no clear D gene. V was cut by 0 bases and J by 6 bases, with 13 bases left in between. Germline CDR1 reads SGHDN; CDR2 reads FVKESK. The length of the CDR3 is 15 residues. The chain's CDR3 is CASSQDEKLPDTQYF. The DNA of the CDR3 is TGTGCCAGCAGCCAAGATGAGAAGCTGCCGGATACGCAGTATTTT.

This chain connects TRBV18 to TRBJ2-7; 8 positions match TRBD2. CDR1 is KGHSH and CDR2 is LQKENI in the germline V gene. V lost 3 bases and J lost 3; bases outside the gene matches: 4. The CDR3 runs 14 residues. The CDR3 DNA reads TGTGCCAGCTCACCCCCCGGGGGGGGCTACGAGCAGTACTTC. Its translation is CASSPPGGGYEQYF.

This clone was counted once. V and J are TRBV5-1 and TRBJ2-7; 7 nucleotides match TRBD2. The CDR3 is 17 amino acids. Germline values: CDR1 SGHRS, CDR2 YFSETQ. J gave up 2 bases and V 4 bases, and 15 bases lay outside the gene matches. This CDR3 is CASSRVPGGRQTYEQYF. CDR3 in DNA: TGCGCCAGCAGCCGAGTGCCGGGAGGCAGACAAACCTACGAGCAGTACTTC. The full variable domain, in which reference TRBV5-1 and TRBJ2-7 provide the parts outside the CDR3, is KAGVTQTPRYLIKTRGQQVTLSCSPISGHRSVSWYQQTPGQGLQFLFEYFSETQRNKGNFPGRFSGRQFSNSRSEMNVSTLELGDSALYLCASSRVPGGRQTYEQYFGPGTRLTVT.

This rearrangement joins TRBV11-3 to TRBJ2-1, with 9 nucleotides matching TRBD1. The CDR3 runs 15 residues. J was trimmed by 6 bases and V by 2 bases; bases with no gene match: 5. Per the germline V gene, CDR1 is SGHNT and CDR2 is YENEEA. CDR3 sequence reads: CASSLQGDRVNEQFF. In nucleotides, the CDR3 is TGTGCCAGCAGCTTACAGGGGGACAGGGTCAATGAGCAGTTCTTC. The full variable domain, in which reference TRBV11-3 and TRBJ2-1 provide the parts outside the CDR3, is EAGVVQSPRYKIIEKKQPVAFWCNPISGHNTLYWYLQNLGQGPELLIRYENEEAVDDSQLPKDRFSAERLKGVDSTLKIQPAELGDSAVYLCASSLQGDRVNEQFFGPGTRLTVL.

This chain links TRBV6-5 with TRBJ2-3; no clear D. The CDR3 sequence is 11 residues long. CDR1 is MNHEY and CDR2 is SVGAGI in the germline V gene. Trimming shortened V by 6 bases and J by 6 bases, and 7 bases separated the two germline ends. CDR3 nucleotide sequence: TGTGCCAGCAGGCGGTACGATACGCAGTATTTT. Its protein is CASRRYDTQYF.

The CDR3 loop is CASSIRPGQGFGYTF. CDR3 DNA sequence: TGCGCCAGCAGCATACGGCCGGGACAGGGGTTTGGCTACACCTTC. V usage is TRBV5-1 and J usage is TRBJ1-2; 10 bases agree with TRBD1. With V trimmed by 4 bases and J by 7 bases, 10 bases remained unmatched. The CDR3 length is 15 residues. Germline V CDR1 and CDR2: SGHRS, YFSETQ.

The chain joins TRBV29-1 to TRBJ1-5; TRBD1 aligns across 7 bases. Unmatched junction bases numbered 3, after V lost 7 bases and J lost 6 bases. The CDR3 spans 11 residues. Germline V lookup: CDR1 SQVTM, CDR2 ANQGSEA. CDR3: CSAGGSQPQHF. The CDR3 DNA reads as TGCAGCGCAGGGGGATCTCAGCCCCAGCATTTT.

The chain links TRBV4-1 to TRBJ2-7; D is unresolved. Germline loops: CDR1 MGHRA, CDR2 YSYEKL. The CDR3 extends over 13 amino acids. V lost 4 bases to trimming and J lost 5 bases, with 12 bases between them. The CDR3 sequence: CASSLPWADEQYF. In DNA, the CDR3 is TGCGCCAGCAGCCTCCCCTGGGCAGACGAGCAGTACTTC.

This sequence joins TRBV2 and TRBJ1-2; D possibly corresponds to TRBD1 (5 bases). Trimming took off 5 bases at V and 4 bases at J, with 11 bases between the two ends. Germline V gives CDR1 SNHLY, CDR2 FYNNEI. This CDR3 has 13 amino acids. The CDR3 DNA sequence: TGTGCCAGCAGTCTCGACAGAGCCTATGGCTACACCTTC. Protein product: CASSLDRAYGYTF.

V gene TRBV10-3 combines with J gene TRBJ2-7; D unclear. The V gene's germline CDR1 is ENHRY and CDR2 SYGVKD. CDR3 length: 14 residues. The V and J ends lost 2 bases and 0 bases respectively, with 8 bases between them. CDR3 in DNA: TGTGCCATCAGTGAGACTGTAACCTCCTACGAGCAGTACTTC. Its protein product is CAISETVTSYEQYF.

The V call is TRBV2, the J call TRBJ2-5; D is unresolved. The CDR3 runs to 11 residues. Germline V CDR1 and CDR2: SNHLY, FYNNEI. Trimming took off 5 bases at V and 4 bases at J, with 5 bases between the two ends. The CDR3, as DNA: TGTGCCAGCAGTTCCGGAGAGACCCAGTACTTC. This encodes CASSSGETQYF.

The CDR3 DNA follows: TGTGCCAGCAGCCCCTTAGGGTTGAGGGGGTCGAACTCCTACAATGAGCAGTTCTTC. Translated: CASSPLGLRGSNSYNEQFF. V gene TRBV7-3 combines with J gene TRBJ2-1; possibly TRBD1 for D (6 bases). Trimming pared 5 bases from V and 0 bases from J, leaving 23 bases between. The CDR3 covers 19 residues. Looked up from germline, CDR1 is SGHTA and CDR2 is FQGTGA.

V and J are TRBV6-5 and TRBJ2-3, with 7 positions matching TRBD1. Germline V gives CDR1 MNHEY, CDR2 SVGAGI. The CDR3 has 13 residues. V gave up 8 bases and J gave up 2 bases; unmatched junction bases: 4. CDR3 protein: CASGRGHTDTQYF. CDR3 DNA sequence: TGTGCCAGCGGAAGGGGGCACACAGATACGCAGTATTTT.

CDR3 in amino acids: CASSLGRKEAGGSYNEQFF. The CDR3 region has the DNA TGTGCCAGCAGCTTGGGTAGGAAGGAAGCAGGGGGTTCGTACAATGAGCAGTTCTTC. The chain recombines TRBV11-2 with TRBJ2-1, with 7 nucleotides matching TRBD1. Trimming removed 3 bases from V and 4 bases from J; junction bases left unmatched: 18. Looked up from germline, CDR1 is SGHAT and CDR2 is FQNNGV. The CDR3 is made up of 19 amino acids.

The chain links TRBV5-1 to TRBJ1-1; a weak D match, TRBD1 (5 bases). V was trimmed by 5 bases and J by 1 base, leaving 9 bases between them. Germline-derived CDR1 and CDR2 are SGHRS and YFSETQ. The CDR3 runs to 13 residues. The CDR3 DNA reads as TGCGCCAGCAGAGACCAGGGGAACACTGAAGCTTTCTTT. It yields the protein CASRDQGNTEAFF. The full variable domain, its missing parts supplied by reference TRBV5-1 and TRBJ1-1, is KAGVTQTPRYLIKTRGQQVTLSCSPISGHRSVSWYQQTPGQGLQFLFEYFSETQRNKGNFPGRFSGRQFSNSRSEMNVSTLELGDSALYLCASRDQGNTEAFFGQGTRLTVV.

The chain joins TRBV6-5 to TRBJ1-6; 8 bases fit TRBD1. The trim removed 5 bases at V and 7 bases at J, leaving 7 bases unmatched. This CDR3 has 15 residues. Germline V gene data show CDR1 as MNHEY and CDR2 as SVGAGI. The CDR3 region has the DNA TGTGCCAGCAGTAACGACAGGGGACTCAATTCACCCCTCCACTTT. Residues: CASSNDRGLNSPLHF.

This chain uses TRBV4-1 with TRBJ1-2, with D tentatively TRBD1 (5 bases). This CDR3 contains 15 residues. Deletions cut 4 bases from V and 2 bases from J, with 14 bases between. Germline CDR1 reads MGHRA; CDR2 reads YSYEKL. This chain's CDR3 is CASSRPVEGNYGYTF. CDR3 DNA: TGCGCCAGCAGCCGCCCCGTGGAGGGGAACTATGGCTACACCTTC.

V and J are TRBV9 and TRBJ2-2; possibly TRBD2 for D (7 bases). V was clipped by 3 bases and J by 2 bases, with 17 bases between them. Looked up from germline, CDR1 is SGDLS and CDR2 is YYNGEE. This CDR3 comprises 17 residues. DNA for the CDR3: TGTGCCAGCAGCGCCGTTGTCGGGGGGCGAAACACCGGGGAGCTGTTTTTT. This codes for CASSAVVGGRNTGELFF.

This sequence joins TRBV9 and TRBJ2-7; tentative D call: TRBD2 (5 bases). Germline assignment: CDR1 SGDLS and CDR2 YYNGEE. Trimming removed 0 bases from V and 1 base from J, with 14 bases in between. CDR3 length: 16 residues. CDR3 coding DNA: TGTGCCAGCAGCGTAGGAGGAGGCACCCGATCCTACGAGCAGTACTTC. As protein: CASSVGGGTRSYEQYF.

This chain connects TRBV7-8 to TRBJ2-3, with 9 bases fitting TRBD2. The V gene end was trimmed by 3 bases and the J gene end by 0 bases; junction bases not matched to a gene: 7. The CDR3 has 17 residues. CDR1 SGHVS and CDR2 FQNEAQ come from the germline V gene. The CDR3 coding sequence is TGTGCCAGCAGCTTTTCCGCTAGCGGGGTTAGCACAGATACGCAGTATTTT. Its translation: CASSFSASGVSTDTQYF.

V gene TRBV4-3 combines with J gene TRBJ1-2, with 8 bases matching TRBD1. Per the germline V gene, CDR1 is LGHNA and CDR2 is YSLEER. The V segment lost 1 base and the J segment 3 bases; nucleotides outside the gene matches: 4. CDR3 length: 15 residues. The CDR3 nucleotides are TGCGCCAGCAGCCAAGTTGGACAGGGTGACTATGGCTACACCTTC. The encoded protein is CASSQVGQGDYGYTF.

The chain uses TRBV4-3 and TRBJ2-2; TRBD1 might be the D (6 bases). This CDR3 has 15 amino acids. In germline, CDR1 is LGHNA, CDR2 YSLEER. V was clipped by 0 bases and J by 3 bases, with 8 bases between them. The CDR3 sequence is CASSQDAGDTGELFF. The CDR3 nucleotides read TGCGCCAGCAGCCAAGACGCAGGGGACACCGGGGAGCTGTTTTTT.

The chain joins TRBV4-3 to TRBJ2-7, with a possible D match to TRBD2 (6 bases). The CDR3 runs 18 residues. Trimming left V 1 base short and J 2 bases short, with 21 bases between. The germline gives CDR1 LGHNA, CDR2 YSLEER. CDR3 nucleotide sequence: TGCGCCAGCAGCCAAGGTATTTTTGCGGCGGGAAGCCCCTACGAGCAGTACTTC. This codes for CASSQGIFAAGSPYEQYF.

The CDR3 DNA reads TGTGCCAGCAGTTCTCTCTCAGGAGGAAGTGAAAAACTGTTTTTT. It is translated as CASSSLSGGSEKLFF. This chain connects TRBV28 to TRBJ1-4; D gene uncertain. Between the trimmed V and J ends, which lost 4 bases and 7 bases, there was a span of 16 bases. CDR1 and CDR2 from the germline V gene are MDHEN and SYDVKM. This CDR3 is built from 15 residues.

The chain couples TRBV10-3 to TRBJ1-5, with 7 nucleotides matching TRBD1. Per germline, CDR1 ENHRY and CDR2 SYGVKD. V trimming: 6 bases; J trimming: 13 bases; junction bases outside the gene matches: 6. The CDR3 has 11 residues. CDR3: CAISAGTEQHF. The CDR3 DNA reads TGTGCCATCAGCGCAGGGACAGAGCAGCATTTT.

The chain carries TRBV11-2 and TRBJ2-7, with D perhaps TRBD1 (5 bases). The CDR3 runs 15 residues. Germline lookup yields CDR1 SGHAT and CDR2 FQNNGV. The V gene lost 2 bases and the J gene lost 1 base, with 12 bases spanning the gap. The CDR3 spells CASSLTTGQSYEQYF. The CDR3 nucleotides read TGTGCCAGCAGCTTAACAACAGGACAATCCTACGAGCAGTACTTC.